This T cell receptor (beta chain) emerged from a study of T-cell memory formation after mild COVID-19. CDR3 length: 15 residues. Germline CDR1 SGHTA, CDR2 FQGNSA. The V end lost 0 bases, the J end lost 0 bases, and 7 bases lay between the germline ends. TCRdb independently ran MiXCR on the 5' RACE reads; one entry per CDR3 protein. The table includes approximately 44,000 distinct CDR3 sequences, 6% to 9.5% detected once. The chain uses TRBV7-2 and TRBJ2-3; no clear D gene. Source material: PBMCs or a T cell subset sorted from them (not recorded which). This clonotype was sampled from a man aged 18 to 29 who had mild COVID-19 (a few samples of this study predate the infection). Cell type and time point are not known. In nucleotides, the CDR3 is TGTGCCAGCAGCTTAGCGATGGGGAGCACAGATACGCAGTATTTT. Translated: CASSLAMGSTDTQYF.